Shown below are 5 T cell receptor beta chains from a single sample sequenced in a study of blood T cell repertoires in COVID-19. Data came from immunoSEQ multiplex PCR; TCRdb stores just in-frame clones and leaves some out. In the table there are 50,000 to 80,000 clones, roughly 86% of which are singletons. The sample comprised peripheral blood. The receptors derive from a man in his 60s with acute or convalescent COVID-19.

The rearrangement links TRBV5-1 to TRBJ1-2; tentative D call: TRBD1 (5 bases). Trimming took 0 bases from V and 0 from J, leaving 18 bases between them. The CDR3 extends over 18 amino acids. Germline loops: CDR1 SGHRS, CDR2 YFSETQ. The CDR3 DNA sequence: TGCGCCAGCAGCTTGGCCCGGCAGGGCGGGGGATCTAACTATGGCTACACCTTC. Its translation: CASSLARQGGGSNYGYTF.

The chain links TRBV7-2 to TRBJ2-2; 7 bases are a match to TRBD1. Germline lookup yields CDR1 SGHTA and CDR2 FQGNSA. This CDR3 is built from 14 residues. Unmatched junction bases numbered 1, after V lost 0 bases and J lost 6 bases. The DNA for the CDR3 is TGTGCCAGCAGCTTAGCCGGACAGGCCGGGGAGCTGTTTTTT. Protein sequence: CASSLAGQAGELFF.

The chain couples TRBV20-1 to TRBJ2-3; 15 positions agree with TRBD2. J was trimmed by 12 bases and V by 6 bases; bases with no gene match: 1. This CDR3 contains 11 residues. CDR1 DFQATT and CDR2 SNEGSKA come from the germline V gene (reference sequence). The CDR3 here is CSAGLAGGQYF. In DNA form, the CDR3 reads TGCAGTGCGGGACTAGCGGGGGGCCAGTATTTT.

As DNA, the CDR3 is TGTGCCAGCTCACCAGGGGCAGAGACCCAGTACTTC. Amino acid sequence: CASSPGAETQYF. The chain combines TRBV18 with TRBJ2-5; weak D call: TRBD1 (5 bases). CDR3 size: 12 residues. With 2 bases removed from V and 4 bases from J, the gap between germline ends came to 5 bases. Per the germline V gene, CDR1 is KGHSH and CDR2 is LQKENI.

DNA for the CDR3: TGTGCCAGCAGTGATTCGGGACAGGGGGCGCGTGGCTACACCTTC. Translation: CASSDSGQGARGYTF. This chain joins TRBV2 and TRBJ1-2; 12 nucleotides line up with TRBD1. Germline-derived CDR1 and CDR2 are SNHLY and FYNNEI. This CDR3 spans 15 amino acids. V lost 3 bases, J lost 7 bases, and 6 bases stayed unmatched.